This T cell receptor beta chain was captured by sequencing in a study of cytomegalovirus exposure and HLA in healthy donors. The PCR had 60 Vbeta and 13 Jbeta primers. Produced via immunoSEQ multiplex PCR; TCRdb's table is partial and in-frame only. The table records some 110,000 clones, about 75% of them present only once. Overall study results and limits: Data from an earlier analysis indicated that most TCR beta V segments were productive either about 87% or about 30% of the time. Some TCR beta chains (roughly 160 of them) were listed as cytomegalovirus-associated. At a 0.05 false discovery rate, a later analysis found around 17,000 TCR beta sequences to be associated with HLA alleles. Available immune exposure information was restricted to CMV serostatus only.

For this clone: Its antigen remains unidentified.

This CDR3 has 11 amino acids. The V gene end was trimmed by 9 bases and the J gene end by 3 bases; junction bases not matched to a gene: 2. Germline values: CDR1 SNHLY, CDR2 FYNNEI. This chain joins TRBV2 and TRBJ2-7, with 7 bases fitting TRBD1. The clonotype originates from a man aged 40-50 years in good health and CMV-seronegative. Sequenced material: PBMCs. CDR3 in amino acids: CASGDSYEQYF. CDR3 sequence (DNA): TGTGCCAGTGGGGACAGCTACGAGCAGTACTTC.